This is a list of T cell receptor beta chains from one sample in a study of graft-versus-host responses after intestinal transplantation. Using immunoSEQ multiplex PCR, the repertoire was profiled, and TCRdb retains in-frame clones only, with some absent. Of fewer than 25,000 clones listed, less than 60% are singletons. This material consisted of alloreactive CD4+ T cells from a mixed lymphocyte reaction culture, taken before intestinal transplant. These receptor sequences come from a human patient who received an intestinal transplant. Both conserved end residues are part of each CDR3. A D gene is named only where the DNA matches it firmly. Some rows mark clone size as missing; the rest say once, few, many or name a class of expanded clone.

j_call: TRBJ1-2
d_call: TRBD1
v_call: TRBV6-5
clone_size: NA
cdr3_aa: CASSLVRGAIGYTF
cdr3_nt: TGTGCCAGCAGCCTTGTCAGGGGGGCGATTGGCTACACCTTC

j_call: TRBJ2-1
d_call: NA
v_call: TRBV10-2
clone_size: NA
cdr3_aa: CASSAGGPYNEQFF
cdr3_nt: TGCGCCAGCAGTGCGGGGGGCCCCTACAATGAGCAGTTCTTC

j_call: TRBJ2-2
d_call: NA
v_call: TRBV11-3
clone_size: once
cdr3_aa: CASSHGANTGELFF
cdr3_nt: TGTGCCAGCAGCCACGGAGCGAACACCGGGGAGCTGTTTTTT

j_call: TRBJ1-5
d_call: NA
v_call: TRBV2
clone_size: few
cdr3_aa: CASSGTWNQPQHF
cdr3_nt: TGTGCCAGCAGTGGTACATGGAATCAGCCCCAGCATTTT

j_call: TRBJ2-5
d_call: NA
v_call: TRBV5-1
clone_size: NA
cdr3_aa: CASSLGLGSPETQYF
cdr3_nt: TGCGCCAGCAGCTTGGGATTGGGCAGCCCAGAGACCCAGTACTTC

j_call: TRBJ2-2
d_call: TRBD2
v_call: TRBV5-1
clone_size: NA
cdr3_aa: CASSLIPTSGGAGELFF
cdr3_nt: TGCGCCAGCAGCTTGATCCCCACTAGCGGGGGGGCCGGGGAGCTGTTTTTT

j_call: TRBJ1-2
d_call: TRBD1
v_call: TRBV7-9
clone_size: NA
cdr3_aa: CASSALAQGWGYTF
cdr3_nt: TGTGCCAGCAGCGCGCTGGCACAGGGGTGGGGCTACACCTTC

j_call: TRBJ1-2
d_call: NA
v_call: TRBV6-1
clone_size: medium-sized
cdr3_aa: CASSEGQANWGGYTF
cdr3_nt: TGTGCCAGCAGTGAAGGACAGGCGAATTGGGGTGGCTACACCTTC

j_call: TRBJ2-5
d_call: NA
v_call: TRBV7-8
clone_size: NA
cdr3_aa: CARRETQYF
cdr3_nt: TGTGCCAGGCGAGAGACCCAGTACTTC

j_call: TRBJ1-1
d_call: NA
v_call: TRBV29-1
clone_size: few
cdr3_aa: CSVSIYGGNTEAFF
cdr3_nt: TGCAGCGTTTCCATCTACGGGGGGAACACTGAAGCTTTCTTT

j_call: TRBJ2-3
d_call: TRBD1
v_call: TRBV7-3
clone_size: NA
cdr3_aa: CASSSGQHTDTQYF
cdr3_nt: TGTGCCAGCAGCTCGGGACAGCACACAGATACGCAGTATTTT

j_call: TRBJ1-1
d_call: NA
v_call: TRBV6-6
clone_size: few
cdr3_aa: CASSYDRSNTEAFF
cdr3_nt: TGTGCCAGCAGTTACGACCGGAGTAACACTGAAGCTTTCTTT

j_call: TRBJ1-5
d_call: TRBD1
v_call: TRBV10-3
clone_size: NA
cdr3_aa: CAISEPDRARQHF
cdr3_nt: TGTGCCATCAGTGAGCCGGACAGGGCGCGCCAGCATTTT

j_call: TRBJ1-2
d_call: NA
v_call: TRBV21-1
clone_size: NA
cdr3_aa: CASSRTGGLNYGYTF
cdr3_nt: TGTGCCAGCAGCAGGACAGGGGGCCTTAACTATGGCTACACCTTC

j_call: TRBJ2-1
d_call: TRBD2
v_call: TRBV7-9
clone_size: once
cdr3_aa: CASSPLGGRGGRNEQFF
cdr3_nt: TGTGCCAGCAGCCCCCTCGGTGGGCGGGGGGGCCGGAATGAGCAGTTCTTC

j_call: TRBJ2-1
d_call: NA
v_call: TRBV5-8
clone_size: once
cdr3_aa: CASSLVPNYNEQFF
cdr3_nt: TGTGCCAGCAGCTTGGTTCCCAACTACAATGAGCAGTTCTTC

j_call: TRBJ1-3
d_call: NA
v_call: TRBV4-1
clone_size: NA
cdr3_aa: CASSPLGQLSGNTIYF
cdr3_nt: TGCGCCAGCAGCCCTCTTGGGCAATTATCTGGAAACACCATATATTTT

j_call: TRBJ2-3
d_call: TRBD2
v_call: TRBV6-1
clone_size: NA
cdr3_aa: CASKLAGRTDTQYF
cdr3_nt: TGTGCCAGTAAACTAGCGGGCCGCACAGATACGCAGTATTTT